The entry below gives a single T cell receptor (beta chain) sequence along with its context. Its antigen is not known. Treatment reported: approximately nine-day PBMC culture with coronavirus spike peptide pools or control peptides (ViraFEST assay). Half the growth medium was swapped for new IL-2 medium on days 3 and 7. The sample is drawn from a study of vaccination and CD4 T cells after COVID-19. Study overall: The convalescents comprised six males and four females, two of them Hispanic. With a range of 35 to 161, the median interval from diagnosis to drawing post-COVID samples was around 100 days.

The assay that was used to sequence DNA from cultured CD4+ T cells was the Oncomine TCR Beta short-read assay. Genomic DNA was taken out of cultured CD4+ T cells by extraction. TCRdb redid the calling of the PCR reads with MiXCR, one entry per CDR3 protein. The table includes around 13,000 distinct CDR3 sequences, 25% to 30% detected once. J gave up 10 bases and V 0 bases, and 6 bases lay outside the gene matches. CDR1 is SGDLS, CDR2 YYNGEE, per germline. This CDR3 comprises 14 residues. V gene TRBV9 combines with J gene TRBJ2-3, with TRBD1 identical over 9 bases. Material: CD4+ T cells from blood, cultured in vitro. The clonotype was recovered from a human donor who had recovered from COVID-19. The CDR3 DNA is TGTGCCAGCAGCGTAGTTCCCGGGACAGGGTCGCAGTATTTT. It is translated as CASSVVPGTGSQYF.